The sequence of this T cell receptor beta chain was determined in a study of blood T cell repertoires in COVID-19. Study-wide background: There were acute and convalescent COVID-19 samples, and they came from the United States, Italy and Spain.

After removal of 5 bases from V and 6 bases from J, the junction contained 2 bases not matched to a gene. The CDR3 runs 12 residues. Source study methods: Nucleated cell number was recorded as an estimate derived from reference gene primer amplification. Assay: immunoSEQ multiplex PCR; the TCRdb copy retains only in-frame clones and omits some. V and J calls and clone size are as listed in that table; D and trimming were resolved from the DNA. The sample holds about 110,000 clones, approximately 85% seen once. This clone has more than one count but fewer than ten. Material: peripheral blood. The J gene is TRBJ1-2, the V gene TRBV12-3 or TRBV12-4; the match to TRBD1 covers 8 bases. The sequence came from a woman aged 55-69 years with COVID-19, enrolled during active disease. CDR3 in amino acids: CASSPTGDGYTF. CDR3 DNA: TGTGCCAGCAGTCCGACAGGGGATGGCTACACCTTC.